The source of this TCR beta chain is a study of cytomegalovirus exposure and HLA in healthy donors. General study results and limits: By HLA locus, TCR association rates varied in a later analysis, with DRB1 showing the most and HLA-C the fewest. Most observed TCR sequences were rare, whereas some public TCRs were detected in many donors.

A remark on this clone: The antigen remains undetermined.

V lost 2 bases and J lost 8; bases outside the gene matches: 11. The CDR3 extends over 15 amino acids. Germline V gene sequence: CDR1 SQVTM, CDR2 ANQGSEA. Vbeta (60) and Jbeta (13) primers were used in the PCR. Assay used: immunoSEQ multiplex PCR; TCRdb lists only in-frame clones, some missing. Counted here are 130,000 to 150,000 clones, around 80% occurring once; the ten biggest clones make up around 7%. The origin of this receptor is a man aged 35 to 55 in good health and CMV-seropositive. The sample consisted of PBMCs. The chain recombines TRBV29-1 with TRBJ2-1, with TRBD2 matching 8 bases. The CDR3 sequence: CSVEPSAGVRYEQFF. Written as DNA, the CDR3 is TGCAGCGTTGAACCCTCAGCGGGAGTGAGGTATGAGCAGTTCTTC.